One and the same sample provided the 18 T cell receptor beta chains below, sequenced in a study of blood T cell repertoires in COVID-19. Generated by immunoSEQ multiplex PCR, the TCRdb table keeps only in-frame clones and is missing some. The sample includes approximately 390,000 clones, around 90% of them seen just once. The source material was PBMCs or T cells enriched from blood (not recorded which). These receptors were collected from a woman aged 40 to 50 with acute COVID-19.

The gene calls are TRBV2 and TRBJ2-1, with D possibly being TRBD2 (5 bases). Germline V CDR1 and CDR2: SNHLY, FYNNEI. This CDR3 has 14 amino acids. Between the trimmed V and J ends, which lost 5 bases and 12 bases, there was a span of 20 bases. In nucleotides, the CDR3 is TGTGCCAGCAGTCAAGACCGTTGGGTTGAGGGGCAGTTCTTC. Its protein is CASSQDRWVEGQFF.

This sequence joins TRBV7-2 and TRBJ1-2; tentatively, D is TRBD1 (6 bases). V gave up 7 bases and J gave up 8 bases, with 26 bases separating them. The V gene's germline CDR1 is SGHTA and CDR2 FQGNSA. The CDR3 contains 16 residues. CDR3 loop: CASTLGGGEMSRGYTF. CDR3 DNA: TGTGCCAGCACTCTAGGGGGGGGAGAAATGTCCAGAGGCTACACCTTC.

V is TRBV7-8 and J is TRBJ2-2; TRBD1 agrees at 9 bases. CDR1 and CDR2 (germline): SGHVS, FQNEAQ. This CDR3 region has 16 residues. V dropped 3 bases and J dropped 3; count of bases not matched to a gene: 5. The CDR3: CASSFHRDRDTGELFF. DNA for the CDR3: TGTGCCAGCAGCTTCCATCGGGACAGGGACACCGGGGAGCTGTTTTTT.

This clone has a handful of counts. The chain links TRBV19 to TRBJ1-1; TRBD1 might be the D (6 bases). This CDR3 has 14 residues. Germline lookup yields CDR1 LNHDA and CDR2 SQIVND (reference sequence). Trimming took off 5 bases at V and 11 bases at J, with 21 bases between the two ends. The CDR3 bases are TGTGCCAGTAGTCCAACGACAGGTCGGGCGTACGCTTTCTTT. Encoded protein: CASSPTTGRAYAFF.

The gene calls are TRBV11-2 and TRBJ2-5, with 9 nucleotides matching TRBD2. Trimming cost V 5 bases and J 6 bases; bases outside gene matches: 7. The CDR3 is 14 amino acids. Germline CDR1 SGHAT, CDR2 FQNNGV. As DNA, the CDR3 is TGTGCCAGCAGCCCGGGACTAGCCTTACAGACCCAGTACTTC. Residues: CASSPGLALQTQYF.

The rearrangement joins TRBV5-4 to TRBJ1-5; tentative D call: TRBD1 (6 bases). The CDR3 sequence is 13 residues long. The germline gives CDR1 SGHNT, CDR2 YYREEE (reference sequence). V was pared by 4 bases and J by 5 bases, with 10 bases between. The CDR3 DNA sequence: TGTGCCAGCAGCCCGGACAGACATCAGCCCCAGCATTTT. This codes for CASSPDRHQPQHF.

The genes are TRBV5-1 and TRBJ2-7; possible D gene TRBD2, 6 bases. Germline V lookup: CDR1 SGHRS, CDR2 YFSETQ. The CDR3 loop spans 15 amino acids. The V gene lost 0 bases and the J gene lost 6 bases, with 16 bases spanning the gap. CDR3 sequence (DNA): TGCGCCAGCAGCTTGGTGTGGGGCAGGGACTCCGAGCAGTACTTC. This encodes CASSLVWGRDSEQYF.

Only one count was recorded for this clone. This chain connects TRBV5-4 to TRBJ1-2; weak D call: TRBD1 (6 bases). Germline CDR1 is SGHNT and CDR2 is YYREEE (reference sequence). The CDR3 is 14 amino acids. V was cut by 4 bases and J by 4 bases, with 14 bases left in between. CDR3 amino acids: CASSHRADLYGYTF. CDR3 coding DNA: TGTGCCAGCAGCCACAGGGCGGATCTCTATGGCTACACCTTC.

The chain joins TRBV6-2 or TRBV6-3 to TRBJ1-1; TRBD1 matches at 8 bases. Germline V CDR1 and CDR2: MNHEY, SVGEGT. This CDR3 spans 18 amino acids. V was pared by 5 bases and J by 5 bases, with 19 bases of the junction left unmatched. This CDR3 is CASSRTGFMLFSDTEAFF. Written as DNA, the CDR3 is TGTGCCAGCAGTCGGACAGGGTTTATGTTGTTTTCGGATACTGAAGCTTTCTTT.

The J gene is TRBJ2-7, the V gene TRBV5-1; possible D gene TRBD1, 5 bases. V lost 0 bases, J lost 3 bases, and 13 bases lay in between. Germline assignment: CDR1 SGHRS and CDR2 YFSETQ. This CDR3 has 15 amino acids. CDR3 loop: CASSLAQGKIYEQYF. In nucleotides, the CDR3 is TGCGCCAGCAGCTTGGCCCAGGGAAAGATCTACGAGCAGTACTTC.

This clone showed up just once. The rearrangement joins TRBV5-5 to TRBJ2-7; D is perhaps TRBD2 (5 bases). The CDR3 contains 13 residues. The V end lost 3 bases, the J end lost 0 bases, and 7 bases lay between the germline ends. The germline CDR1 and CDR2 sequences are SGHKS and YYEKEE (reference sequence). CDR3 sequence (DNA): TGTGCCAGCAGCTCCGGGATCTCCTACGAGCAGTACTTC. Its protein is CASSSGISYEQYF.

V usage is TRBV9 and J usage is TRBJ2-5; 8 bases fit TRBD2. With 0 bases clipped from V and 5 bases from J, the junction kept 3 bases outside the gene matches. The CDR3 runs to 14 residues. CDR1 and CDR2 from the germline V gene are SGDLS and YYNGEE. Here the CDR3 DNA reads TGTGCCAGCAGCGTAGGGACTAGCAGTGAGACCCAGTACTTC. Protein: CASSVGTSSETQYF.

The chain couples TRBV2 to TRBJ1-6, with 7 nucleotides matching TRBD1. The CDR3 spans 14 residues. J gave up 7 bases and V 7 bases, and 7 bases lay outside the gene matches. The germline gives CDR1 SNHLY, CDR2 FYNNEI. The CDR3 protein is CASMVQGKNSPLHF. The CDR3, as DNA: TGTGCCAGCATGGTACAGGGGAAAAATTCACCCCTCCACTTT.

This clone was recorded once. This chain joins TRBV19 and TRBJ1-1; a weak D match, TRBD1 (6 bases). Per the germline V gene, CDR1 is LNHDA and CDR2 is SQIVND (reference sequence). V shed 1 base and J shed 1 base, with 10 bases lying between them. This CDR3 has 15 residues. CDR3 nucleotide sequence: TGTGCCAGTAGTATAGTAAACAGGGAGAACACTGAAGCTTTCTTT. This sequence encodes CASSIVNRENTEAFF.

The V and J genes are TRBV12-3 or TRBV12-4 and TRBJ2-2; a weak D match, TRBD2 (7 bases). CDR3 size: 13 residues. The CDR3 DNA sequence: TGTGCAGGGGGGGATGGGGACACCGGGGAGCTGTTTTTT. Translated: CAGGDGDTGELFF.

The chain couples TRBV5-4 to TRBJ1-1; D not resolved. Germline CDR1 SGHNT, CDR2 YYREEE (reference sequence). This CDR3 has 12 amino acids. V shed 0 bases and J shed 4 bases, with 4 bases lying between them. CDR3 in amino acids: CASSLDSTEAFF. The CDR3 nucleotides read TGTGCCAGCAGCTTGGACAGCACTGAAGCTTTCTTT.

The J gene is TRBJ2-1, the V gene TRBV5-1, with a tentative D call TRBD2 (6 bases). Germline V lookup: CDR1 SGHRS, CDR2 YFSETQ. This CDR3 is 15 amino acids long. Trimming pared 2 bases from V and 4 bases from J, leaving 13 bases between. The CDR3 nucleotides are TGCGCCAGCAGCTTAGGCGCGGGACCATACAATGAGCAGTTCTTC. It codes for CASSLGAGPYNEQFF.

The V gene is TRBV5-5, the J gene TRBJ2-3; tentative D call: TRBD1 (6 bases). Germline V CDR1 and CDR2: SGHKS, YYEKEE (reference sequence). The CDR3 has 15 amino acids. V lost 4 bases to trimming and J lost 4 bases, with 16 bases between them. The DNA of the CDR3 is TGTGCCAGCAGCCCCCCGCAGGGGATGGCAGATACGCAGTATTTT. It is translated as CASSPPQGMADTQYF.